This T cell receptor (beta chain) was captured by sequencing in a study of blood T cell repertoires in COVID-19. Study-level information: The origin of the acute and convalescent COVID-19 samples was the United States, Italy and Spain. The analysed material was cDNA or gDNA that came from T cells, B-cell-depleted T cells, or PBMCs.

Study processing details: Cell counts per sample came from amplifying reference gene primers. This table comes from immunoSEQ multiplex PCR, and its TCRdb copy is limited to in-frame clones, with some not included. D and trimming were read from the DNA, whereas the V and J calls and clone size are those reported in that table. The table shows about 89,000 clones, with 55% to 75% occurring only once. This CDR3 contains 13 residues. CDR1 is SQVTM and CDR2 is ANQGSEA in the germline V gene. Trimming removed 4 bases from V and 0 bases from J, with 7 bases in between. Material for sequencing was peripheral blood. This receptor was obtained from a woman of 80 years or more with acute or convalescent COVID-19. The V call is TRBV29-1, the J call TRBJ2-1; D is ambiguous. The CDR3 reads CSVAESSYNEQFF. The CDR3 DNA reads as TGCAGCGTTGCGGAGAGCTCCTACAATGAGCAGTTCTTC.